Below are 21 T cell receptor beta chains sequenced from a single sample in a study of blood T cells in healthy people across ages. Next came a second PCR, run for about 7 to 11 cycles, which used a sample-barcoded 5' primer along with a J-beta primer mix. In TCRdb, the 5' RACE reads were re-called with MiXCR into one record per CDR3 protein. The sample lists hundreds of thousands of distinct CDR3 sequences; about half were seen once. Material for sequencing was blood. These receptors came from an older woman in good health.

Written as DNA, the CDR3 is TGTGCCAGCAGCTTAGATGCGGGGTTTAGCGGGACGTACCAAGAGACCCAGTACTTC. Its translation is CASSLDAGFSGTYQETQYF. The genes are TRBV7-9 and TRBJ2-5; TRBD2 matches at 8 bases. The CDR3 is made up of 19 amino acids. Germline V gene data show CDR1 as SEHNR and CDR2 as FQNEAQ (reference sequence). J lost 0 bases, V lost 1 base, and 13 bases had no gene match. Full variable domain (remainder filled in from reference TRBV7-9 and TRBJ2-5): DTGVSQNPRHKITKRGQNVTFRCDPISEHNRLYWYRQTLGQGPEFLTYFQNEAQLEKSRLLSDRFSAERPKGSFSTLEIQRTEQGDSAMYLCASSLDAGFSGTYQETQYFGPGTRLLVL.

This clonotype was counted ten times or more. This chain links TRBV7-2 with TRBJ1-1; TRBD1 agrees at 8 bases. V was clipped by 5 bases and J by 4 bases; unmatched bases: 6. Germline lookup yields CDR1 SGHTA and CDR2 FQGNSA. This CDR3 comprises 14 residues. CDR3 amino acids: CASSLGQGSTEAFF. In DNA, the CDR3 is TGTGCCAGCAGCCTAGGACAGGGAAGCACTGAAGCTTTCTTT.

V is TRBV7-2 and J is TRBJ2-7; 8 nucleotides match TRBD2. Germline CDR1 SGHTA, CDR2 FQGNSA. Unmatched junction bases numbered 4, after V lost 3 bases and J lost 0 bases. The CDR3 contains 15 residues. CDR3 nucleotide sequence: TGTGCCAGCAGCTTTAAGCGGGAGATCTCCTACGAGCAGTACTTC. This sequence encodes CASSFKREISYEQYF.

The chain couples TRBV5-1 to TRBJ1-2, with 9 bases aligning to TRBD1. Trimming removed 4 bases from V and 6 bases from J; junction bases left unmatched: 7. Germline V gives CDR1 SGHRS, CDR2 YFSETQ. This CDR3 is 14 amino acids long. DNA for the CDR3: TGCGCCAGCAGCATACAAGGGACAGGGAATGGCTACACCTTC. Amino acids: CASSIQGTGNGYTF.

Many counts were recorded for this clonotype. The chain employs TRBV7-2 and TRBJ2-5, with 8 positions matching TRBD2. The length of the CDR3 is 17 residues. CDR1 is SGHTA and CDR2 is FQGNSA in the germline V gene. Germline trimming cut 3 bases from V and 7 bases from J; bases unmatched to any gene: 16. DNA of the CDR3: TGTGCCAGCAGCTTCCGCGGTAGCGGGACTAAAGGCGGGACCCAGTACTTC. Protein product: CASSFRGSGTKGGTQYF. Full variable domain (remainder filled in from reference TRBV7-2 and TRBJ2-5): GAGVSQSPSNKVTEKGKDVELRCDPISGHTALYWYRQSLGQGLEFLIYFQGNSAPDKSGLPSDRFSAERTGGSVSTLTIQRTQQEDSAVYLCASSFRGSGTKGGTQYFGPGTRLLVL.

In its sample, this clonotype was seen many times. The gene calls are TRBV7-2 and TRBJ1-6; 8 bases agree with TRBD1. Per the germline V gene, CDR1 is SGHTA and CDR2 is FQGNSA. The CDR3 spans 15 residues. J was trimmed by 10 bases and V by 5 bases; bases with no gene match: 10. In DNA, the CDR3 is TGTGCCAGCAGCCTAGGGTGGTCAGGGGGCTCACCCCTCCACTTT. Amino acid sequence: CASSLGWSGGSPLHF. Full variable domain (missing parts from reference TRBV7-2 and TRBJ1-6): GAGVSQSPSNKVTEKGKDVELRCDPISGHTALYWYRQSLGQGLEFLIYFQGNSAPDKSGLPSDRFSAERTGGSVSTLTIQRTQQEDSAVYLCASSLGWSGGSPLHFGNGTRLTVT.

For this clonotype: Compared with germline, one end of the junction differs, possibly owing to a read error. The V gene is TRBV5-1, the J gene TRBJ2-5; the D gene is possibly TRBD2 (5 bases). The CDR3 is 13 residues long. Germline CDR1 reads SGHRS; CDR2 reads YFSETQ. DNA for the CDR3: TGCGCCAGCGGGAGCGAAGACCAAAAGACCCAGTACTTC. As protein: CASGSEDQKTQYF.

This clonotype showed up many times. The chain has TRBV29-1 and TRBJ2-6; D is uncertain. V dropped 7 bases and J dropped 0 bases, with 7 bases sitting between them. The CDR3 is made up of 13 amino acids. The germline gives CDR1 SQVTM, CDR2 ANQGSEA. The CDR3 DNA reads TGCAGCGCCGAGATCTCTGGGGCCAACGTCCTGACTTTC. It translates to CSAEISGANVLTF.

The chain uses TRBV20-1 and TRBJ2-1; TRBD2 matches 10 bases. Germline CDR1 DFQATT, CDR2 SNEGSKA (reference sequence). CDR3 length: 14 amino acids. V lost 6 bases to trimming and J lost 4 bases; unmatched junction nucleotides: 6. Here the CDR3 DNA reads TGCAGTGCAGGCTCTAGCGGGAGATACAATGAGCAGTTCTTC. It codes for CSAGSSGRYNEQFF.

The chain has TRBV28 and TRBJ1-5; D is perhaps TRBD1 (5 bases). This CDR3 has 14 amino acids. The germline V and J ends were trimmed by 5 bases and 2 bases, with 10 bases remaining between them. The germline CDR1 and CDR2 sequences are MDHEN and SYDVKM. CDR3 residues: CASSVLTGNQPQHF. The CDR3 coding sequence is TGTGCCAGCAGTGTACTGACAGGCAATCAGCCCCAGCATTTT.

In this sample, this clonotype turned up a few times. This sequence joins TRBV6-2 or TRBV6-3 and TRBJ1-5; D gene ambiguous. This CDR3 spans 17 amino acids. Germline V gene sequence: CDR1 MNHEY, CDR2 SVGEGT. The V end lost 6 bases, the J end lost 0 bases, and 18 bases lay between the germline ends. The CDR3 DNA is TGTGCCAGCAGCCTCCGGATAGGAGGATATAGCAATCAGCCCCAGCATTTT. Protein: CASSLRIGGYSNQPQHF.

This clonotype was detected ten times or more. V usage is TRBV20-1 and J usage is TRBJ2-7, with 9 bases that match TRBD2. The V and J ends lost 2 bases and 0 bases, in that order; junction bases with no gene match: 5. Germline CDR1 reads DFQATT; CDR2 reads SNEGSKA (reference sequence). CDR3 length equals 15 residues. The CDR3 loop is CSARLAGISSYEQYF. Here the CDR3 DNA reads TGCAGTGCTAGACTAGCGGGGATAAGCTCCTACGAGCAGTACTTC.

This clonotype showed up just a few times. The chain carries TRBV20-1 and TRBJ1-2; 8 nucleotides line up with TRBD1. V lost 5 bases, J lost 5 bases, and 4 bases stayed unmatched. The CDR3 runs to 12 residues. Per the germline V gene, CDR1 is DFQATT and CDR2 is SNEGSKA (reference sequence). DNA for the CDR3: TGCAGTGCTCCGACAGGGGCTTATGGCTACACCTTC. Translated, it gives CSAPTGAYGYTF.

This clonotype was counted only a few times. This rearrangement joins TRBV29-1 to TRBJ2-1; the match to TRBD2 covers 11 bases. The trim removed 6 bases at V and 0 bases at J, leaving 16 bases unmatched. The germline V gene encodes CDR1 SQVTM and CDR2 ANQGSEA. The CDR3 runs to 19 residues. CDR3 nucleotides: TGCAGCGTGCCCGCGCGCTCTAGCGGGAGGCGAAGCTCCTACAATGAGCAGTTCTTC. Its protein product is CSVPARSSGRRSSYNEQFF.

This chain connects TRBV3-1 to TRBJ2-3; 9 positions match TRBD2. The germline V gene has CDR1 LGHDT and CDR2 YNNKEL (reference sequence). The length of the CDR3 is 13 residues. V shed 7 bases, J shed 4 bases, and the junction held 3 bases outside the gene matches. CDR3 region: CASTSGIADTQYF. CDR3 sequence (DNA): TGTGCCAGCACTAGCGGGATCGCAGATACGCAGTATTTT.

The genes are TRBV6-2 or TRBV6-3 and TRBJ2-1; D is uncertain. V was trimmed by 7 bases and J by 5 bases, leaving 9 bases between them. This CDR3 comprises 12 residues. Germline V gene sequence: CDR1 MNHEY, CDR2 SVGEGT. The CDR3, as DNA: TGTGCCAGCACGCGACGGAACAATGAGCAGTTCTTC. This gives the protein CASTRRNNEQFF.

This chain uses TRBV5-1 with TRBJ1-1; D is ambiguous. In germline, CDR1 is SGHRS, CDR2 YFSETQ. The CDR3 is 12 amino acids. The V end was cut by 0 bases, the J end by 8 bases, with 8 bases between. The CDR3 DNA reads TGCGCCAGCAGCTTGGACGGGATCGAAGCTTTCTTT. This sequence encodes CASSLDGIEAFF.

The chain recombines TRBV10-3 with TRBJ2-5; D may be TRBD2 (6 bases). The CDR3 is 14 residues long. Between the trimmed V and J ends, which lost 8 bases and 11 bases, there was a span of 24 bases. Germline-derived CDR1 and CDR2 are ENHRY and SYGVKD. This CDR3 is CAIGGGNQRNEQYF. CDR3 coding DNA: TGTGCCATCGGTGGGGGGAACCAACGCAATGAGCAGTACTTC.

This rearrangement joins TRBV6-1 to TRBJ2-1; D may correspond to TRBD1 or TRBD2 (5 bases each). Germline CDR1 and CDR2: MNHNS and SASEGT. With 4 bases removed from V and 11 bases from J, the gap between germline ends came to 12 bases. The CDR3 has 12 residues. Here the CDR3 DNA reads TGTGCCAGCAGTGTTCCCCGGGGCCAGCAGTTCTTC. Its protein is CASSVPRGQQFF.

Regarding this clonotype: A clone one base away is much larger, so this may be a read error. The chain recombines TRBV29-1 with TRBJ2-7; perhaps D is TRBD1 or TRBD2 (6 bases each). Germline lookup yields CDR1 SQVTM and CDR2 ANQGSEA. Trimming took off 6 bases at V and 0 bases at J, with 9 bases between the two ends. This CDR3 is built from 12 residues. CDR3: CSVGGNSYEQYF. The CDR3 nucleotides are TGCAGCGTCGGGGGCAACTCCTACGAGCAGTACTTC.

The chain couples TRBV27 to TRBJ2-3; TRBD2 aligns across 11 bases. The CDR3 runs to 16 residues. The V and J ends lost 5 bases and 2 bases, in that order; junction bases with no gene match: 6. Per the germline V gene, CDR1 is MNHEY and CDR2 is SMNVEV (reference sequence). CDR3: CASSSSGRAVTDTQYF. In nucleotides, the CDR3 is TGTGCCAGCAGTAGTAGCGGGAGGGCCGTCACAGATACGCAGTATTTT.